Below, one T cell receptor beta chain is given with its context. The data derive from a study of T cell changes during pregnancy in multiple sclerosis. TCRdb's copy holds only in-frame clones and misses some; the assay was immunoSEQ multiplex PCR. Altogether tens of thousands of clones are present, roughly 92% being singletons, with the ten largest covering approximately 2%. The CDR3 contains 14 residues. Germline CDR1 reads MNHEY; CDR2 reads SMNVEV (reference sequence). V was trimmed by 8 bases and J by 2 bases, leaving 14 bases between them. The sequence derives from a female donor with multiple sclerosis, enrolled in a pregnancy study. This specimen was peripheral blood, taken after pregnancy. V is TRBV27 and J is TRBJ2-3, with D perhaps matching TRBD1 (7 bases). Here the CDR3 DNA reads TGTGCCAGCGGCGCGGGACAGCCCACAGATACGCAGTATTTT. Protein product: CASGAGQPTDTQYF.